This T cell receptor beta chain derives from a study of blood T cell repertoires in COVID-19. In the study's own analysis: Estimation of nucleated cell counts relied on the amplification of reference gene primers. TCRdb's table, derived via immunoSEQ multiplex PCR, lists solely in-frame clones and lacks some. V, J and clone size reflect that table, while D and trimming were determined from the DNA. This table has about 200,000 clones, about 85% appearing once. Seattle-derived patients entered the study during active infection and were followed longitudinally. V lost 0 bases and J 4 bases, leaving 11 bases between the germline ends. Germline V gene lookup returns CDR1 SGDLS and CDR2 YYNGEE. The CDR3 runs to 15 residues.

The receptor's source is a woman in her thirties or forties with COVID-19, enrolled during active disease. Sequencing was carried out using peripheral blood. This chain links TRBV9 with TRBJ2-1; no firm D call. The CDR3 region has the DNA TGTGCCAGCAGCGTAGGATTGGCGGAGTACAATGAGCAGTTCTTC. Protein sequence: CASSVGLAEYNEQFF.